These T cell receptor beta chains were read from a single sample in a study of Graves' ophthalmopathy and Graves' hyperthyroidism. TCRdb re-analysed the multiplex PCR reads in MiXCR, keeping a single row per CDR3 protein. The sample contains 500,000 to 700,000 distinct CDR3 sequences, approximately 37% of which appear only once. Sequencing was done on a sample of peripheral blood or thyroid tissue (not recorded which). The receptors come from an adult man with Graves' hyperthyroidism. Each CDR3 is given with its conserved first and last residue. The D gene is left open where the match is weak. Size tells how often a clone was seen (once, few, many) or the class of an expanded clone, and some rows leave it out.

D,J,size,V,CDR3,DNA
TRBD1,TRBJ1-3,few,TRBV15,CATSRDRDSRLSGNTIYF,TGTGCCACCAGCAGAGATCGGGACAGTAGATTATCTGGAAACACCATATATTTT
.,TRBJ1-2,.,TRBV2,CASSGPRVEFHF,TGTGCCAGCAGTGGTCCCAGGGTGGAATTCCACTTC
.,TRBJ1-6,many,TRBV29-1,CSVDRVDSPLHF,TGCAGCGTTGATCGGGTCGATTCACCCCTCCACTTT
.,TRBJ1-5,many,TRBV5-1,CASSLVGDSNQPQHF,TGTGCCAGCAGCTTAGTAGGGGATAGCAATCAGCCCCAGCATTTT
.,TRBJ1-1,.,TRBV28,CASSLYGTQNTEAFF,TGTGCCAGCAGTTTATACGGGACACAGAACACTGAAGCTTTCTTT
.,TRBJ1-2,many,TRBV16,CASSRQTEPNYGYTF,TGTGCCAGCAGCCGCCAGACAGAACCGAACTATGGCTACACCTTC
TRBD2,TRBJ2-7,.,TRBV10-3,CATSGGGYEQYF,TGTGCCACCAGTGGCGGGGGATACGAGCAGTACTTC
TRBD2,TRBJ2-7,.,TRBV29-1,CSVDRGEEYEQYF,TGCAGCGTTGATCGGGGGGAGGAGTACGAGCAGTACTTC
.,TRBJ1-5,many,TRBV12-3/TRBV12-4,CASSLGQGQPQHF,TGTGCTAGCAGCTTAGGGCAGGGCCAGCCCCAGCATTTT
TRBD1,TRBJ1-1,.,TRBV19,CASRVTGTNTEAFF,TGTGCCAGTAGGGTGACAGGGACGAACACTGAAGCTTTCTTT
.,TRBJ2-7,.,TRBV6-1,CASNRDFYEQYF,TGTGCCAGCAACCGGGACTTCTACGAGCAGTACTTC
.,TRBJ2-2,.,TRBV19,CASKRTANTGELFF,TGTGCCAGTAAACGGACAGCGAACACCGGGGAGCTGTTTTTT
.,TRBJ2-6,.,TRBV7-8,CASSPPGISGANVLTF,TGTGCCAGCTCACCTCCAGGGATCTCTGGGGCCAACGTCCTGACTTTC
.,TRBJ1-2,.,TRBV2,CASSWDTGYTF,TGTGCCAGCAGCTGGGACACTGGCTACACCTTC
.,TRBJ2-5,many,TRBV7-9,CASTRMETQYF,TGTGCCAGCACGAGGATGGAGACCCAGTACTTC
TRBD1,TRBJ1-2,many,TRBV6-5,CASSYLDRGYGYTF,TGTGCCAGCAGTTACTTGGACAGGGGCTATGGCTACACCTTC
.,TRBJ2-5,.,TRBV7-2,CASSTYLQETQYF,TGTGCCAGCAGCACTTACCTCCAAGAGACCCAGTACTTC
.,TRBJ2-3,few,TRBV4-2,CASSQGMGSTDTQYF,TGTGCCAGCAGCCAAGGGATGGGGAGCACAGATACGCAGTATTTT
.,TRBJ1-5,.,TRBV9,CASSLDPGSTSQPQHF,TGCGCCAGCAGCTTGGATCCAGGGAGTACCAGTCAGCCCCAGCATTTT
.,TRBJ2-7,.,TRBV7-9,CASSLKGGDSTYEQYF,TGTGCCAGCAGCTTAAAAGGAGGGGATTCAACCTACGAGCAGTACTTC
.,TRBJ1-1,.,TRBV6-6,CASSYDRSSTEAFF,TGTGCCAGCAGTTACGACAGAAGTAGCACTGAAGCTTTCTTT
TRBD1,TRBJ1-2,few,TRBV7-9,CASSHQTRQGDGYTF,TGTGCCAGCAGCCATCAAACCAGACAGGGAGACGGCTACACCTTC
TRBD1,TRBJ1-6,.,TRBV29-1,CSGLGQGDSPLHF,TGCAGCGGACTGGGACAGGGGGACTCACCCCTCCACTTT
.,TRBJ1-4,few,TRBV7-3,CASSFRQSNEKLFF,TGTGCCAGCAGTTTCCGTCAGAGCAATGAAAAACTGTTTTTT
TRBD1,TRBJ2-7,.,TRBV24-1,CATRGDRGLNYEQYF,TGTGCCACCAGAGGGGACAGGGGGCTTAATTACGAGCAGTACTTC
.,TRBJ1-2,few,TRBV5-1,CASSYQGIDGYTF,TGCGCCAGCAGCTACCAGGGTATCGATGGCTACACCTTC
.,TRBJ2-1,.,TRBV5-1,CASSTLPSGMGNNEQFF,TGCGCCAGCAGCACCCTACCCAGCGGAATGGGAAACAATGAGCAGTTCTTC
.,TRBJ1-2,.,TRBV3-1,CASSQVRGSGYTF,TGTGCCAGCAGCCAAGTCAGGGGATCCGGCTACACCTTC
.,TRBJ2-7,.,TRBV7-2,CASSLALGFRSSYEQYF,TGTGCCAGCAGCTTAGCGCTAGGCTTTCGGTCGTCCTACGAGCAGTACTTC
.,TRBJ2-5,.,TRBV9,CASSVAGTHQETQYF,TGTGCCAGCAGCGTAGCGGGGACACATCAAGAGACCCAGTACTTC
.,TRBJ1-5,many,TRBV2,CASRSLRQPQHF,TGTGCCAGCAGGAGTTTGCGGCAGCCCCAGCATTTT
TRBD2,TRBJ2-3,few,TRBV25-1,CASSILAGNTDTQYF,TGTGCCAGCAGTATACTAGCGGGGAACACAGATACGCAGTATTTT
.,TRBJ1-1,many,TRBV14,CASSQVSRVAFF,TGTGCCAGCAGCCAAGTATCCAGGGTAGCTTTCTTT
TRBD2,TRBJ2-5,few,TRBV6-6,CASSSSETSDQETQYF,TGTGCCAGCAGTTCGTCCGAGACTAGCGACCAAGAGACCCAGTACTTC
TRBD1,TRBJ1-6,many,TRBV4-2,CASSLRGQENSPLHF,TGTGCCAGCAGCCTAAGGGGGCAGGAGAATTCACCCCTCCACTTT
TRBD1,TRBJ2-5,.,TRBV12-3/TRBV12-4,CASSSGQGRQETQYF,TGTGCCAGCAGTTCTGGACAGGGTCGACAAGAGACCCAGTACTTC
TRBD2,TRBJ2-1,few,TRBV29-1,CSAEPSGSYYEQFF,TGCAGCGCCGAACCTAGCGGGAGTTATTATGAGCAGTTCTTC
.,TRBJ1-2,.,TRBV7-6,CASSPGGLFGYTF,TGTGCCAGCAGCCCCGGAGGACTCTTTGGCTACACCTTC
.,TRBJ1-2,many,TRBV6-1,CASTRQGPSYGYTF,TGTGCCAGCACACGGCAGGGGCCCAGCTATGGCTACACCTTC